In this sample, the clone carrying this T cell receptor beta chain turned up a few times. Its target is unknown. These data originate in a study of T cell repertoires in cytomegalovirus infection. Study context: It can be stated that public TCR beta signatures indicated CMV infection as well as a matching HLA type.

Germline lookup yields CDR1 SEHNR and CDR2 FQNEAQ (reference sequence). The CDR3 runs 17 residues. Trimming took 5 bases from V and 4 from J; bases not matched to a gene: 8. Findings and limits, study-wide: CMV carriers having the relevant HLA were flagged by cumulative public TCR beta family frequency. The ex vivo response was dominated by HLA-C-restricted CMV-specific TCR beta clonotypes.

Using its own MiXCR run on the reads, TCRdb lists one record per CDR3 protein. The table includes around 530,000 distinct CDR3 sequences, around a quarter detected once. The chain links TRBV7-9 to TRBJ2-6, with TRBD1 matching 10 bases. Input material: PBMCs. This TCR was sampled from a human donor in good health (CMV status not recorded). Some clones in this sample may be carry-over from other donors' samples. CDR3 nucleotide sequence: TGTGCCAGCAGCCAGACAGGGGGCGCCGGGGGGGCCAACGTCCTGACTTTC. This gives the protein CASSQTGGAGGANVLTF. Full variable domain (missing parts from reference TRBV7-9 and TRBJ2-6): DTGVSQNPRHKITKRGQNVTFRCDPISEHNRLYWYRQTLGQGPEFLTYFQNEAQLEKSRLLSDRFSAERPKGSFSTLEIQRTEQGDSAMYLCASSQTGGAGGANVLTFGAGSRLTVL.